The following is a T cell receptor (beta chain) sequence with its context. Its antigen remains unidentified. One base away there is no much larger clone; base qualities are not given. The cysteine opens and the phenylalanine closes a CDR3 of 16 amino acids. Just the 48-base CDR3 DNA is kept, in frame starting at base 1. CDR1 WSHSY and CDR2 SAAADI were looked up in the germline V gene. Between the V and J ends, shortened by 3 bases and 2 bases respectively, the junction contains 11 bases. The data belong to a study of control samples from healthy donors and cancer patients (dated by TCRdb to 2019 to 2021). Library prep was done by the immunoSEQ multiplex PCR assay. TCRdb took over this immuneACCESS table, retaining in-frame rearrangements with V and J assigned. Such tables are incomplete; in checked studies, under half of the missing clones stem from an unresolved V gene, and the remainder is unexplained. Across this sample there are 100,000 to 150,000 clones, with 75% to 95% seen only once. The ten largest account for around 8.1% of the sample.

The V and J segments used are TRBV10-2 and TRBJ1-6, with the D segment identity uncertain. This clonotype was obtained from a man between 18 and 35 years old in good health. The sample was blood. Here the CDR3 is given as CASSDQRETYNSPLHF. The DNA sequence reads TGCGCCAGCAGTGATCAAAGGGAAACCTATAATTCACCCCTCCACTTT.